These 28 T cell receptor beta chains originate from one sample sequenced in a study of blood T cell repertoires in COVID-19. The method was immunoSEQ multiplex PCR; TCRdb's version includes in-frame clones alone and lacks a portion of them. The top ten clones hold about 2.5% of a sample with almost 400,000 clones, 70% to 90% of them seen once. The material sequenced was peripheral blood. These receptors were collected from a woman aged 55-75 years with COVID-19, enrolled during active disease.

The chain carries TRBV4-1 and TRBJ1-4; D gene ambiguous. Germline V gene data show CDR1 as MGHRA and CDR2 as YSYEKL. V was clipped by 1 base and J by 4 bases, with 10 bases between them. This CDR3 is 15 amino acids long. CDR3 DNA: TGCGCCAGCAGCCAAGGACGGGAGATTAATGAAAAACTGTTTTTT. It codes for CASSQGREINEKLFF.

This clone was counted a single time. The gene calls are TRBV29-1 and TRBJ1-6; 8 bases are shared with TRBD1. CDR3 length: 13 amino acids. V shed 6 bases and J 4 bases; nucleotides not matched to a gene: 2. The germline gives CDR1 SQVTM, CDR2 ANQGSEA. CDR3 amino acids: CSVGTGYNSPLHF. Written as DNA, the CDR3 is TGCAGCGTCGGGACAGGATATAATTCACCCCTCCACTTT.

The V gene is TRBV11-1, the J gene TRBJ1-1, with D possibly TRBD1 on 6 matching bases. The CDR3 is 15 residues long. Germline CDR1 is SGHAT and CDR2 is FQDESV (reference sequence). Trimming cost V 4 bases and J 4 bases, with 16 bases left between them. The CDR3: CASSYEQGRGTEAFF. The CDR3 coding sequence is TGTGCCAGCAGCTACGAACAGGGCCGCGGCACTGAAGCTTTCTTT.

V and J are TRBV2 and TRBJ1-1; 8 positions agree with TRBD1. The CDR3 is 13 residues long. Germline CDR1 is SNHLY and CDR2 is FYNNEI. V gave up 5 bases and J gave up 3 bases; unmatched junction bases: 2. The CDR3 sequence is CASSLTGDTEAFF. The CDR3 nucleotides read TGTGCCAGCAGTCTGACAGGGGACACTGAAGCTTTCTTT.

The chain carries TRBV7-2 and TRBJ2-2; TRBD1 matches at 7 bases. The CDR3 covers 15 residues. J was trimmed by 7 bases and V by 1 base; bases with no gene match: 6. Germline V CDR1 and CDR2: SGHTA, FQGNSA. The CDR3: CASSLVQGVVGELFF. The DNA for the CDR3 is TGTGCCAGCAGCTTAGTCCAGGGGGTCGTCGGGGAGCTGTTTTTT.

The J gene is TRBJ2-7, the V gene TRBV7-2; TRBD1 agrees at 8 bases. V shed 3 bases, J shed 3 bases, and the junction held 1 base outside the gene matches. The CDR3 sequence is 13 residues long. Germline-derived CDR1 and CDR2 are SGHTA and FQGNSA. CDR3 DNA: TGTGCCAGCAGCTTTGGACAGGGCTACGAGCAGTACTTC. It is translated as CASSFGQGYEQYF.

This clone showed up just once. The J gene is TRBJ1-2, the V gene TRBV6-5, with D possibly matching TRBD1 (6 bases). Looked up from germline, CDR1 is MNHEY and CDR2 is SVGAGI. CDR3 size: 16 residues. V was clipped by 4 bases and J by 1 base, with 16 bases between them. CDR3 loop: CASSSHPSDSNYGYTF. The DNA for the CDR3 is TGTGCCAGCAGTTCCCACCCGTCGGACAGTAACTATGGCTACACCTTC.

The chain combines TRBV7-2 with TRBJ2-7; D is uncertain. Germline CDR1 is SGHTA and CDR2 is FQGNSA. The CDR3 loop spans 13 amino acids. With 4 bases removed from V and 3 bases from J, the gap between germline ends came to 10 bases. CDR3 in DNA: TGTGCCAGCAGCTCTAAGCGCGGCTACGAGCAGTACTTC. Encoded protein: CASSSKRGYEQYF. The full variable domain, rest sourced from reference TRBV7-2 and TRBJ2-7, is GAGVSQSPSNKVTEKGKDVELRCDPISGHTALYWYRQSLGQGLEFLIYFQGNSAPDKSGLPSDRFSAERTGGSVSTLTIQRTQQEDSAVYLCASSSKRGYEQYFGPGTRLTVT.

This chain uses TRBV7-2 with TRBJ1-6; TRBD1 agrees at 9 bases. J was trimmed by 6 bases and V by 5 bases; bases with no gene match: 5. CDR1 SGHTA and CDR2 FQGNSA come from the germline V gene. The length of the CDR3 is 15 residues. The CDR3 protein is CASSLQGAPNSPLHF. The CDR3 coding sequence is TGTGCCAGCAGCCTACAGGGGGCCCCTAATTCACCCCTCCACTTT.

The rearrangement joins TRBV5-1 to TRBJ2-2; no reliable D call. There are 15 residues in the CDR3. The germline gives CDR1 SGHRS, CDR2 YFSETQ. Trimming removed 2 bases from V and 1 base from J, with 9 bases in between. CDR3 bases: TGCGCCAGCAGCTTTTTACCCGGGAACACCGGGGAGCTGTTTTTT. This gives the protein CASSFLPGNTGELFF.

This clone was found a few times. The CDR3 coding sequence is TGTGCCAGCAGCCCGGTGGAGAGACGGTTAAATGAAAAACTGTTTTTT. Translating it yields CASSPVERRLNEKLFF. The chain has TRBV7-9 and TRBJ1-4; no clear D gene. The ends were cut back, 5 bases at V and 5 bases at J, with 18 bases in the middle. CDR1 is SEHNR, CDR2 FQNEAQ, per germline (reference sequence). There are 16 residues in the CDR3. The full variable domain, rest sourced from reference TRBV7-9 and TRBJ1-4, is DTGVSQNPRHKITKRGQNVTFRCDPISEHNRLYWYRQTLGQGPEFLTYFQNEAQLEKSRLLSDRFSAERPKGSFSTLEIQRTEQGDSAMYLCASSPVERRLNEKLFFGSGTQLSVL.

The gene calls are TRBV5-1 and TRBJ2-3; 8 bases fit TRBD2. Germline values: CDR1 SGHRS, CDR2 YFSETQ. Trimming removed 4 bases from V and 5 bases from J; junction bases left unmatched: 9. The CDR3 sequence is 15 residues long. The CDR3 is CASSPSGGWEDTQYF. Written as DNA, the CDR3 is TGCGCCAGCAGCCCGAGCGGGGGTTGGGAAGATACGCAGTATTTT.

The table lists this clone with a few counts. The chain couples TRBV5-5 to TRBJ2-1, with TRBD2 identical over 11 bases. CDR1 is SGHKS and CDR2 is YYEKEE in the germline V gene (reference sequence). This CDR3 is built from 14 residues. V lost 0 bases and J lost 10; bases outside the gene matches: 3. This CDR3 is CASSLGLAGTEQFF. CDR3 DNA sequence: TGTGCCAGCAGCTTGGGACTAGCGGGGACAGAGCAGTTCTTC.

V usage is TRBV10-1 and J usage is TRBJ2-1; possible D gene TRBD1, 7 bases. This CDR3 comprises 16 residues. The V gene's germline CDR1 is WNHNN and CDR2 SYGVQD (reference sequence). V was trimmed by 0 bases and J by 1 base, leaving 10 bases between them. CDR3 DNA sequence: TGCGCCAGCAGTGAGTCGGCAGGGGGGTCCTACAATGAGCAGTTCTTC. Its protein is CASSESAGGSYNEQFF.

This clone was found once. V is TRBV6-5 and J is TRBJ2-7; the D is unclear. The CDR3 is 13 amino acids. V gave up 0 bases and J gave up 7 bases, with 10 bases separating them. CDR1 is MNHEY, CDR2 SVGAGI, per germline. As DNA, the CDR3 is TGTGCCAGCAGTTACTCGCTGGCTAGAGAGCAGTACTTC. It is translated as CASSYSLAREQYF.

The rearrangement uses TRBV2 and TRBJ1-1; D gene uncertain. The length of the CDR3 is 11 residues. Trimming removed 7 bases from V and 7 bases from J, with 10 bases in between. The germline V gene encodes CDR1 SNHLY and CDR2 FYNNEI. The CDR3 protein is CASKRGIEAFF. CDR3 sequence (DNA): TGTGCCAGCAAGCGAGGGATTGAAGCTTTCTTT.

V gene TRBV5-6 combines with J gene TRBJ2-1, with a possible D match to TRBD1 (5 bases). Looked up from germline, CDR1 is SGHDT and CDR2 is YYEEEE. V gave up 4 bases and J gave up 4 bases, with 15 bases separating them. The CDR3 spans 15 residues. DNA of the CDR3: TGTGCCAGCAGCGGAAGGAATAGGGGTTACAATGAGCAGTTCTTC. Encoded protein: CASSGRNRGYNEQFF.

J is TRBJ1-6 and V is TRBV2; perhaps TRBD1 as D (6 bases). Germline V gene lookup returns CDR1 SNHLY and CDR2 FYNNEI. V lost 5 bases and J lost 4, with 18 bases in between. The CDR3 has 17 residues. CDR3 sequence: CASSLRGGAAYNSPLHF. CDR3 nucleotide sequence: TGTGCCAGCAGTCTCCGGGGGGGGGCAGCGTATAATTCACCCCTCCACTTT.

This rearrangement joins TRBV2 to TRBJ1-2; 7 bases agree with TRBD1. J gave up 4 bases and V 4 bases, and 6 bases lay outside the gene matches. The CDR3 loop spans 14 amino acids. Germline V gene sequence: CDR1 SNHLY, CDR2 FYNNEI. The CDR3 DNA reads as TGTGCCAGCAGTGGAGAGACAGGGATCTATGGCTACACCTTC. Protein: CASSGETGIYGYTF.

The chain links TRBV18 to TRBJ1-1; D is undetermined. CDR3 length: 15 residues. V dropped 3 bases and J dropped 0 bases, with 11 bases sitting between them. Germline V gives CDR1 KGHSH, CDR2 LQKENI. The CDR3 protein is CASSPTERVNTEAFF. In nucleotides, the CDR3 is TGTGCCAGCTCACCGACGGAGAGGGTGAACACTGAAGCTTTCTTT.

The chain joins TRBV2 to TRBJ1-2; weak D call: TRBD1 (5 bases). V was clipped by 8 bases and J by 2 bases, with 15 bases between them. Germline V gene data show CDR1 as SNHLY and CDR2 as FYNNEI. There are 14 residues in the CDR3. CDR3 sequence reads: CASSTDGGNYGYTF. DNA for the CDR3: TGTGCCAGCTCCACAGATGGGGGGAACTATGGCTACACCTTC.

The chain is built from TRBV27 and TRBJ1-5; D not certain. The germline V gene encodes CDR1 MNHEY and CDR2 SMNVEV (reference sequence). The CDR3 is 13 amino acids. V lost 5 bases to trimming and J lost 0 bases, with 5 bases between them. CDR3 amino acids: CASSGNSNQPQHF. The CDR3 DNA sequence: TGTGCCAGCAGTGGCAATAGCAATCAGCCCCAGCATTTT.

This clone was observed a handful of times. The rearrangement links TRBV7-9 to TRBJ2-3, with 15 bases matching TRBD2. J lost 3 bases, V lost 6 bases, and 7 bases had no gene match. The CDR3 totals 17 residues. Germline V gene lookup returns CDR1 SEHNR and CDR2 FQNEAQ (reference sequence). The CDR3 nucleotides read TGTGCCAGCAGTCAACCGGGACTAGCGGGGGGAACAGATACGCAGTATTTT. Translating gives CASSQPGLAGGTDTQYF.

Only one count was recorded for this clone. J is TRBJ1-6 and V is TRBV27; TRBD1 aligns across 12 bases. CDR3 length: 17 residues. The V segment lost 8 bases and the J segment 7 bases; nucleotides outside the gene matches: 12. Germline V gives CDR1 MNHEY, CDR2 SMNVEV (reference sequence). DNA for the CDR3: TGTGCCAGCGGAGCCGGGACAGGGGGCGCCCGGAATTCACCCCTCCACTTT. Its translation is CASGAGTGGARNSPLHF.

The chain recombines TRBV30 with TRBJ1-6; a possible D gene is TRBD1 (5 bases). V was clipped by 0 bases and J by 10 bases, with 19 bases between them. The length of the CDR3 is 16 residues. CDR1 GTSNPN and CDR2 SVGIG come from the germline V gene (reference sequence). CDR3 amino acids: CAWSVPAGRDGSPLHF. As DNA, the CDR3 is TGTGCCTGGAGTGTACCCGCAGGGAGGGATGGCTCACCCCTCCACTTT.

The CDR3, as DNA: TGTGCCAGCAGCGCCGGAGACAGTCAGGAGACCCAGTACTTC. Protein sequence: CASSAGDSQETQYF. The chain is built from TRBV9 and TRBJ2-5; possibly TRBD1 for D (5 bases). This CDR3 comprises 14 residues. Germline V lookup: CDR1 SGDLS, CDR2 YYNGEE. The ends were cut back, 3 bases at V and 5 bases at J, with 14 bases in the middle.

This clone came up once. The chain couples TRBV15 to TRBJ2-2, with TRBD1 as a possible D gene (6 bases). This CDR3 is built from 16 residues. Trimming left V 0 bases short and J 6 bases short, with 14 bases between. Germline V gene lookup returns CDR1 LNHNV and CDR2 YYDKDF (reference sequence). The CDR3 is CATSRDRNQGSGELFF. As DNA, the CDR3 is TGTGCCACCAGCAGAGATCGGAACCAGGGGTCCGGGGAGCTGTTTTTT. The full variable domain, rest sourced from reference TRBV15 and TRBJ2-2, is DAMVIQNPRYQVTQFGKPVTLSCSQTLNHNVMYWYQQKSSQAPKLLFHYYDKDFNNEADTPDNFQSRRPNTSFCFLDIRSPGLGDTAMYLCATSRDRNQGSGELFFGEGSRLTVL.

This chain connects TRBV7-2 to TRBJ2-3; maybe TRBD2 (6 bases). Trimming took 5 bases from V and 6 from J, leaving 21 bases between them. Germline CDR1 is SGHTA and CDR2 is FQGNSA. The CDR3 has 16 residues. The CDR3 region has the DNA TGTGCCAGCAGCAACTTGGGGGGAGTCTTTGGGGATACGCAGTATTTT. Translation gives CASSNLGGVFGDTQYF.